This is a list of T cell receptor beta chains from one sample in a study of T cell responses to AZD1222 COVID-19 vaccine. Only in-frame clones appear in the TCRdb table, and some are missing; sequencing was by immunoSEQ multiplex PCR. The table has 100,000 to 120,000 clones, around 89% seen once; the top ten hold around 10%. This material consisted of peripheral blood, taken on day 0 of AZD1222 vaccination. The receptors shown here come from an adult in good health. Each CDR3 is given with its conserved first and last residue. The D gene is left open where the match is weak. A row's size may be missing; if present it is once, few, many or a size class.

j_call v_call clone_size d_call cdr3_nt cdr3_aa
TRBJ2-1 TRBV30 NA TRBD2 TGTGCCTGGAGTGTAATACCTAGCGGGAGAGGTGAGCAGTTCTTC CAWSVIPSGRGEQFF
TRBJ1-1 TRBV7-9 NA NA TGTGCCAGCAGCCCCAAGGAGGACGTCGGGAACACTGAAGCTTTCTTT CASSPKEDVGNTEAFF
TRBJ2-3 TRBV18 NA TRBD2 TGTGCCAGCTCAGAAAGACTAGCGGGATTGGAAGATACGCAGTATTTT CASSERLAGLEDTQYF
TRBJ2-2 TRBV10-3 NA NA TGTGCCATCAGTGATCTGGGGGGAAAACGCACCGGGGAGCTGTTTTTT CAISDLGGKRTGELFF
TRBJ1-1 TRBV28 once NA TGTGCCAGCAGTGGAACAATGAACACTGAAGCTTTCTTT CASSGTMNTEAFF
TRBJ2-1 TRBV4-1 once TRBD1 TGCGCCAGCAGCCAACAGGGGGTTAACTACAATGAGCAGTTCTTC CASSQQGVNYNEQFF
TRBJ2-3 TRBV18 NA NA TGTGCCAGCTCACCCACCGTAGATGCGGATACGCAGTATTTT CASSPTVDADTQYF
TRBJ2-1 TRBV7-6 NA TRBD1 TGTGCCAGCAGCTTAGTCGAGACAGGGACGTGGGAGCAGTTCTTC CASSLVETGTWEQFF
TRBJ1-2 TRBV12-3/TRBV12-4 NA NA TGTGCCAGCAGGATTCAGGGGAACTATGGCTACACCTTC CASRIQGNYGYTF
TRBJ2-7 TRBV11-1 NA NA TGTGCCAGCAGCTTATTTAGTAACTACGAGCAGTACTTC CASSLFSNYEQYF
TRBJ1-2 TRBV6-5 NA NA TGTGCCAGCAGTTACTCGGTTACCACAACTAACTATGGCTACACCTTC CASSYSVTTTNYGYTF
TRBJ2-1 TRBV6-2/TRBV6-3 NA NA TGTGCCAGCAGCCGGTACAATGAGCAGTTCTTC CASSRYNEQFF
TRBJ1-2 TRBV19 NA NA TGTGCCAGTAGTAAGGGGGGGACAATCTATGGCTACACCTTC CASSKGGTIYGYTF
TRBJ1-1 TRBV3-1/TRBV3-2 once NA TGTGCCAGCAGCCAAAGACCAACTTGGGAAGCTTTCTTT CASSQRPTWEAFF
TRBJ1-2 TRBV3-1/TRBV3-2 NA TRBD1 TGTGCCAGCAGCCAAGATTGGCAGGATGGGACAGGGCGTCCCTATGGCTACACCTTC CASSQDWQDGTGRPYGYTF
TRBJ2-3 TRBV7-2 NA TRBD1 TGTGCCAGCAGCCCCGGGACAGACCACAGGGATACGCAGTATTTT CASSPGTDHRDTQYF
TRBJ1-6 TRBV3-1/TRBV3-2 NA TRBD1 TGTGCCAGCAGCCAAGAGGGACAGAGGGGAGGTTCACCCCTCCACTTT CASSQEGQRGGSPLHF
TRBJ2-1 TRBV28 NA NA TGTGCCAGCAGTTTTCGGGGCAGGCCGCAGTTCTTC CASSFRGRPQFF
TRBJ2-1 TRBV11-2 NA NA TGTGCCAGCAGGGAGGGTTCCTACAATGAGCAGTTCTTC CASREGSYNEQFF
TRBJ2-7 TRBV7-3 once TRBD1 TGTGCCAGCAGCCCCGGACAGGGGGGTTACGAGCAGTACTTC CASSPGQGGYEQYF
TRBJ1-2 TRBV6-1 once NA TGTGCCAGCAGTGAAGGGGGGACAACTAACTATGGCTACACCTTC CASSEGGTTNYGYTF
TRBJ1-2 TRBV4-2 NA TRBD1 TGTGCCAGCAGCCAATTGACAGGGGACTATGGCTACACCTTC CASSQLTGDYGYTF
TRBJ2-7 TRBV10-1 few NA TGCGCCAGCAGTGAGTCTGGGGGGGGCGTGCAGTACTTC CASSESGGGVQYF
TRBJ1-4 TRBV20-1 NA NA TGCAGTGCTAAGTCGGGACCCCCGAGTTTTTTT CSAKSGPPSFF
TRBJ1-4 TRBV10-3 NA NA TGTGCCACTCACCCCACGGGACCACCTTCCGAAAAACTGTTTTTT CATHPTGPPSEKLFF
TRBJ2-7 TRBV18 once TRBD2 TGTGCCAGCTCACCACCGAGCGGGGACGAGCAGTACTTC CASSPPSGDEQYF
TRBJ2-7 TRBV28 NA TRBD2 TGTGCCAGCAGTTCTCCTCCGGGACTAGCGGGAGGCAGCTCCTACGAGCAGTACTTC CASSSPPGLAGGSSYEQYF
TRBJ2-5 TRBV28 NA NA TGTGCCAGCAGTCAACCAGGGAGGGAGACCCAGTACTTC CASSQPGRETQYF
TRBJ1-5 TRBV30 NA NA TGTGCCTGGAGTGTAATGGGATCTAGCAATCAGCCCCAGCATTTT CAWSVMGSSNQPQHF
TRBJ2-3 TRBV4-1 NA NA TGCGCCAGCAGCCAAGATCGGGGCGCGGCAGATACGCAGTATTTT CASSQDRGAADTQYF
TRBJ1-1 TRBV27 few NA TGTGCCAGCAGTTTAGGAAAAGGGAGGGCTTTCTTT CASSLGKGRAFF
TRBJ2-2 TRBV5-1 NA NA TGCGCCAGCTCCCTACTCGGTCCGAACACCGGGGAGCTGTTTTTT CASSLLGPNTGELFF
TRBJ2-2 TRBV19 NA NA TGTGCCAGTAACCCAGCCCCGGAACCCGGGGAGCTGTTTTTT CASNPAPEPGELFF
TRBJ2-3 TRBV11-2 NA TRBD1 TGTGCCAGCCAACAAGACAGGGGGATAGGAGATACGCAGTATTTT CASQQDRGIGDTQYF
TRBJ1-6 TRBV27 NA NA TGTGCCAGCAGTCCCCAATCCTCACCCCTCCACTTT CASSPQSSPLHF
TRBJ1-2 TRBV19 once NA TGTGCCAGTAGTATAGACCAGAGGCACTATGGCTACACCTTC CASSIDQRHYGYTF
TRBJ1-4 TRBV2 NA NA TGTGCCAGCAGTGATTGGGGGAGTGGCAAAAAACTGTTTTTT CASSDWGSGKKLFF
TRBJ2-2 TRBV5-1 NA TRBD2 TGCGCCAGCAGAAAGGGACTAGAGGGGTCCGGGGAGCTGTTTTTT CASRKGLEGSGELFF
TRBJ1-1 TRBV7-9 NA NA TGTGCCAGCAGCTCGGGGGGGAACACTGAAGCTTTCTTT CASSSGGNTEAFF
TRBJ1-2 TRBV16 once TRBD1 TGTGCCAGCAGCCGCGGGACAGACAGTGGCTACACCTTC CASSRGTDSGYTF
TRBJ2-1 TRBV19 once NA TGTGCCACCCACCGGGGACCACGGGGGAATGAGCAGTTCTTC CATHRGPRGNEQFF
TRBJ2-7 TRBV20-1 few NA TGCAGTGCTAGATCAGGCTACGAGCAGTACTTC CSARSGYEQYF
TRBJ1-1 TRBV7-8 NA TRBD1 TGTGCCAGCAGCCGACAGGGCAGCATGAACACTGAAGCTTTCTTT CASSRQGSMNTEAFF